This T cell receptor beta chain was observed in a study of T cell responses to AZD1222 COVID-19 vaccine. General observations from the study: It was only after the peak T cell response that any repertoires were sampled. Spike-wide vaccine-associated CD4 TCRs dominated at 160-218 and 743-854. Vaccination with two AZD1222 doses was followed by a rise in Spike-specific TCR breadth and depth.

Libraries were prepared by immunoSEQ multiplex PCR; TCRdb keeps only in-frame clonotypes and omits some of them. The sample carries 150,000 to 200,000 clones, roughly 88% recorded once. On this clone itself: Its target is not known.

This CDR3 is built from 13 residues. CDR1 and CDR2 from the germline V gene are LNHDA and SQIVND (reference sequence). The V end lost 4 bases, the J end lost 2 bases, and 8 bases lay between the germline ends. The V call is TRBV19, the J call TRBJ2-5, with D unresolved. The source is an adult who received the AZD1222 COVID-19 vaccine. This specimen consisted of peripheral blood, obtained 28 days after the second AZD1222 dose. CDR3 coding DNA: TGTGCCAGTAGTAACTTGGAGCAAGAGACCCAGTACTTC. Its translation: CASSNLEQETQYF.